Below, 10 T cell receptor beta chains from the same sample are listed, as sequenced in a study of post-analysis software for immune sequencing data. Study conclusions and caveats: TRBV5-6, TRBV5-1 and TRBV20-1 belonged to a set of roughly 5 TRBV segments that were more frequent in patients than controls.

Antigens of these TCRs are unknown. Unique-molecular-identifier-tagged TCR beta cDNA libraries were used. Each CDR3 protein gets one entry after TCRdb re-called the PCR reads with MiXCR. The data hold more than 450,000 distinct CDR3 sequences, with around 34% observed a single time. The sample comprised blood. These receptors were taken from a girl aged 2-17 years with multiple sclerosis.

This clonotype was seen only a few times. V is TRBV28 and J is TRBJ1-2; possible D gene TRBD1, 6 bases. The CDR3 runs 17 residues. The V gene lost 7 bases and the J gene lost 0 bases, with 21 bases spanning the gap. Germline V gene sequence: CDR1 MDHEN, CDR2 SYDVKM. CDR3 sequence reads: CASTSGQLWEANYGYTF. The CDR3, as DNA: TGTGCCAGCACCTCCGGACAGCTCTGGGAAGCTAACTATGGCTACACCTTC.

The chain joins TRBV5-1 to TRBJ1-1; TRBD1 is a possible D gene (6 bases). CDR3 length equals 12 residues. CDR1 is SGHRS, CDR2 YFSETQ, per germline. Trimming took off 3 bases at V and 7 bases at J, with 10 bases between the two ends. CDR3 in amino acids: CASSSGAFEAFF. For the CDR3, the DNA is TGCGCCAGCAGCTCGGGGGCATTTGAAGCTTTCTTT.

The CDR3 loop reads CASSSSTALYEQYF. For the CDR3, the DNA is TGTGCCAGCAGCTCCTCAACAGCCCTCTACGAGCAGTACTTC. The rearrangement uses TRBV7-9 and TRBJ2-5; no clear D. The closer fit of TRBJ2-7 to the DNA end suggests the J call may be wrong. Looked up from germline, CDR1 is SEHNR and CDR2 is FQNEAQ (reference sequence). CDR3 length: 14 amino acids.

The V and J genes are TRBV18 and TRBJ2-3; D is undetermined. The CDR3 has 14 residues. In germline, CDR1 is KGHSH, CDR2 LQKENI. Trimming removed 1 base from V and 1 base from J, with 6 bases in between. CDR3 sequence reads: CASSPRRGTDTQYF. DNA for the CDR3: TGTGCCAGCTCACCACGACGGGGCACAGATACGCAGTATTTT. The full variable domain, with the rest looked up from reference TRBV18 and TRBJ2-3, is NAGVMQNPRHLVRRRGQEARLRCSPMKGHSHVYWYRQLPEEGLKFMVYLQKENIIDESGMPKERFSAEFPKEGPSILRIQQVVRGDSAAYFCASSPRRGTDTQYFGPGTRLTVL.

This clonotype was observed a few times. The rearrangement links TRBV15 to TRBJ2-1; TRBD2 matches 9 bases. The CDR3 contains 18 residues. V shed 0 bases, J shed 0 bases, and the junction held 6 bases outside the gene matches. Germline CDR1 LNHNV, CDR2 YYDKDF (reference sequence). CDR3 sequence (DNA): TGTGCCACCAGCAGAGATCTGGCGGGGGGGAGCTCCTACAATGAGCAGTTCTTC. It codes for CATSRDLAGGSSYNEQFF. The entire variable domain, with the rest obtained from reference TRBV15 and TRBJ2-1, is as follows: DAMVIQNPRYQVTQFGKPVTLSCSQTLNHNVMYWYQQKSSQAPKLLFHYYDKDFNNEADTPDNFQSRRPNTSFCFLDIRSPGLGDTAMYLCATSRDLAGGSSYNEQFFGPGTRLTVL.

The chain joins TRBV29-1 to TRBJ2-5; D uncertain. Germline values: CDR1 SQVTM, CDR2 ANQGSEA. CDR3 size: 11 residues. V was clipped by 8 bases and J by 2 bases, with 9 bases between them. This CDR3 is CSTGAQETQYF. CDR3 nucleotides: TGCAGCACTGGAGCGCAAGAGACCCAGTACTTC.

The chain carries TRBV5-1 and TRBJ2-5, with 9 bases that match TRBD1. The DNA matches TRBJ2-7 better at its end, which makes the J call doubtful. CDR1 SGHRS and CDR2 YFSETQ come from the germline V gene. The CDR3 spans 16 residues. The CDR3 DNA reads TGCGCCAGCAGCCGGGGGGACAGGGAGGAGTCCTACGAGCAGTACTTC. Translating gives CASSRGDREESYEQYF.

This rearrangement joins TRBV13 to TRBJ2-7, with 7 bases aligning to TRBD2. CDR3 size: 17 residues. After removal of 4 bases from V and 6 bases from J, the junction contained 18 bases not matched to a gene. Per the germline V gene, CDR1 is PRHDT and CDR2 is FYEKMQ (reference sequence). CDR3 protein: CASSSTTGEGTRTEQYF. The CDR3, as DNA: TGTGCCAGCAGCTCAACAACTGGGGAGGGAACTAGGACCGAGCAGTACTTC.

CDR3: CASSAGLAGGQGNEQFF. The CDR3 region has the DNA TGTGCCAGCAGCGCGGGACTAGCGGGGGGCCAGGGCAATGAGCAGTTCTTC. This chain links TRBV7-3 with TRBJ2-1; 15 positions agree with TRBD2. This CDR3 is built from 17 residues. The ends lost 5 bases at V and 6 bases at J; junction bases unmatched: 8. Germline V gives CDR1 SGHTA, CDR2 FQGTGA.

This rearrangement joins TRBV18 to TRBJ2-4; 7 nucleotides align to TRBD1. CDR1 and CDR2 (germline): KGHSH, LQKENI. V lost 5 bases, J lost 9 bases, and 10 bases stayed unmatched. There are 14 residues in the CDR3. CDR3 bases: TGTGCCAGCTCAGAAGACAGGGCCGAGGGCATTCAGTACTTC. It is translated as CASSEDRAEGIQYF.